Included here is one T cell receptor (beta chain) sequence, with context. Its antigen remains unidentified. CDR1 is LNHDA, CDR2 SQIVND, per germline (reference sequence). Trimming shortened V by 3 bases and J by 5 bases, and 11 bases separated the two germline ends. CDR3 length: 14 amino acids. Naive CD8 cells were CD45RO-negative, positively selected for CCR7, excluding terminally differentiated effector memory CD45RA+ cells. Measured with immunoSEQ multiplex PCR; TCRdb has only the in-frame clones, and not every one. The table records roughly 2,000,000 clones, just under 95% of them present only once. The data belong to a study of shared clonotypes between healthy human individuals. Study outcomes and limitations: Among donors, clonotype sharing was expected to be affected by sequencing depth.

This chain joins TRBV19 and TRBJ2-1; maybe TRBD1 (6 bases). The origin of this receptor is a man between 18 and 29 years old in good health. Some clones in this sample may be carry-over from other donors' samples. The specimen was naive CD8+ T cells from PBMCs. In DNA form, the CDR3 reads TGTGCCAGTAGTATGCTGGGGGCCCACAATGAGCAGTTCTTC. Its translation: CASSMLGAHNEQFF.